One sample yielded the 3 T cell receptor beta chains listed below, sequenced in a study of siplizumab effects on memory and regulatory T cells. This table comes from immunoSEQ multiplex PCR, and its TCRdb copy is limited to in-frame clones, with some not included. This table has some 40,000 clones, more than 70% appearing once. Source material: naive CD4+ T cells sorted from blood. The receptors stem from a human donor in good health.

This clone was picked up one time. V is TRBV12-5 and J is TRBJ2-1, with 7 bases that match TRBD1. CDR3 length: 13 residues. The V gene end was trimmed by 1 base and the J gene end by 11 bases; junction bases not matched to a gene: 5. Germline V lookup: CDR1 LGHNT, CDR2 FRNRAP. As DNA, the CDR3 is TGTGCTAGTGGTTTGGCCCGGACAGGAAAGCAGTTCTTC. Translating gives CASGLARTGKQFF.

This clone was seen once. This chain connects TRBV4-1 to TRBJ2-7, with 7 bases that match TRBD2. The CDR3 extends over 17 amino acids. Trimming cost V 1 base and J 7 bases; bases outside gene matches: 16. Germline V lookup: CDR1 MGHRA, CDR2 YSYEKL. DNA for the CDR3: TGCGCCAGCAGCCAAGTTCGTCTAGCGGTAGACCCTAGAGAGCAGTACTTC. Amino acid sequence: CASSQVRLAVDPREQYF.

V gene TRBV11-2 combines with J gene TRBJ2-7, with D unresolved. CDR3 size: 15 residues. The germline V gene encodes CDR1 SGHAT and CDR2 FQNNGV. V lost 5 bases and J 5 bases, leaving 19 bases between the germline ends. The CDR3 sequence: CASSGRIGYLDEQYF. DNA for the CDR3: TGTGCCAGCAGCGGACGGATTGGGTATTTGGACGAGCAGTACTTC.